This T cell receptor beta chain was captured in a study of human CD8 memory T cell subsets. UMI-labeled 5' RACE yielded the TCR beta libraries. TCRdb reanalyzed the 5' RACE reads, giving one entry per CDR3 protein sequence and no DNA. The repertoire table contains around 20,000 distinct CDR3 sequences. Germline CDR1 reads MNHEY; CDR2 reads SVGEGT. CDR3 length: 16 amino acids. The receptor was isolated from a human donor in good health. Material for sequencing was CD8+ T cells from PBMCs. The chain recombines TRBV6-2 or TRBV6-3 with TRBJ1-5; the D call of TRBD1 rests on TCRdb alone, since no DNA is present to check it. The CDR3 loop is CASSYWGATGNQPQHF.